This T cell receptor beta chain was captured in a study of CD8 T cells in Susac syndrome. The CDR3 is made up of 13 amino acids. V lost 10 bases and J 3 bases, leaving 12 bases between the germline ends. Per the germline V gene, CDR1 is LNHDA and CDR2 is SQIVND (reference sequence). Random hexamers were used to reverse transcribe an amount of roughly 0.5 to 1 ug RNA. Multiplex immunoSEQ PCR targeted 54 Vbeta and 13 Jbeta TCR beta segments. Using its own MiXCR run on the immunoSEQ multiplex PCR reads, TCRdb lists one record per CDR3 protein. The profile covers more than 110,000 distinct CDR3 sequences, with around 94% appearing a single time and 0.27% taken by the ten largest.

The receptor was derived from a human donor in good health. V gene TRBV19 combines with J gene TRBJ2-2; perhaps TRBD2 as D (6 bases). The specimen was CD8+ T cells from PBMCs. DNA of the CDR3: TGTGCCACTATGGGACTGCACACCGGGGAGCTGTTTTTT. Its translation is CATMGLHTGELFF.